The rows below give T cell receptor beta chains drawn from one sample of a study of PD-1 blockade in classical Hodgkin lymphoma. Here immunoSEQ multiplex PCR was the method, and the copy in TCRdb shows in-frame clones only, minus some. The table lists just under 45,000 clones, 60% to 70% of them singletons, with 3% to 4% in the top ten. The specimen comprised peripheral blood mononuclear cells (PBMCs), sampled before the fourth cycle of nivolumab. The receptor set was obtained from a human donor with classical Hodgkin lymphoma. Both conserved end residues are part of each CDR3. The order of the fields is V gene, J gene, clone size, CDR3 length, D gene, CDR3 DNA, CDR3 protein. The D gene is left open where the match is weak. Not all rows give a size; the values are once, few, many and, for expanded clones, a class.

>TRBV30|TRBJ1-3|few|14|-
TGTGCCTGGAGCCCGGGCCAAACGGGAAACACCATATATTTT
CAWSPGQTGNTIYF
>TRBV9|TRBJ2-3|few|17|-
TGTGCCAGCAGCGTAGAGGGGGACTACAGACCGACAGATACGCAGTATTTT
CASSVEGDYRPTDTQYF
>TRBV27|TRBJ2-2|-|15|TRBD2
TGTGCCAGCAGTTCCCCACGGGGGGACACCGGGGAGCTGTTTTTT
CASSSPRGDTGELFF
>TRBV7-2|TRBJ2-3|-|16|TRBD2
TGTGCCAGCAGCTCGGGACTAGCGGGAGTAGCAGATACGCAGTATTTT
CASSSGLAGVADTQYF
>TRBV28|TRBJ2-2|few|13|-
TGTGCCATCCAACAGCTAAACACCGGGGAGCTGTTTTTT
CAIQQLNTGELFF
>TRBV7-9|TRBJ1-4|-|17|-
TGTGCCAGCAGCTTAGACCTACCGGGACGATTTAATGAAAAACTGTTTTTT
CASSLDLPGRFNEKLFF
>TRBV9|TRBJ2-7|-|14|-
TGTGCCAGCAGCGTAGACGAAGGGTCCTACGAGCAGTACTTC
CASSVDEGSYEQYF
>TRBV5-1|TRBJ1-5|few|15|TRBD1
TGCGCCAGCAGCTTGGGGGACAGGGGCAATCAGCCCCAGCATTTT
CASSLGDRGNQPQHF
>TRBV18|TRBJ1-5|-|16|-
TGTGCCAGCTCACCTGGACAGCTCCTTAGCAATCAGCCCCAGCATTTT
CASSPGQLLSNQPQHF
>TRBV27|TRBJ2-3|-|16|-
TGTGCCAGCAGTTTAAGCTTCGGGCGCCGCACAGATACGCAGTATTTT
CASSLSFGRRTDTQYF
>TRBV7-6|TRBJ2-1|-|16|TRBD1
TGTGCCAGCAGCTTAACCGGGACAGGTCTTATCGATGAGCAGTTCTTC
CASSLTGTGLIDEQFF
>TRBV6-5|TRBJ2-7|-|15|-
TGTGCCAGCAGTTCCGCCCAACAGGCGAGGTACGAGCAGTACTTC
CASSSAQQARYEQYF
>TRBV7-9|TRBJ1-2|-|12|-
TGTGCCAGCACCCCCGGGAATTATGGCTACACCTTC
CASTPGNYGYTF
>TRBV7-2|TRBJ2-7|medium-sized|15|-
TGTGCCAGCGCGACGGGGAGGGGGTCCACCTACGAGCAGTACTTC
CASATGRGSTYEQYF
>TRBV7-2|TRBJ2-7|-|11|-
TGTGCCAGCAGCCTACTCTACGAGCAGTACTTC
CASSLLYEQYF
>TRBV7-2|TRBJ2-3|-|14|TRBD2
TGTGCCAGTAGCGGGGGGCCTCTCACAGATACGCAGTATTTT
CASSGGPLTDTQYF
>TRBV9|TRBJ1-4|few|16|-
TGTGCCAGCAGCGTAGGAAGGGCTTCAACTAATGAAAAACTGTTTTTT
CASSVGRASTNEKLFF
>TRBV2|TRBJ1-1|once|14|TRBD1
TGTGCCAGCAAAAGGGACAGGCAGAACACTGAAGCTTTCTTT
CASKRDRQNTEAFF
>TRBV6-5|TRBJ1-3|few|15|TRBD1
TGTGCCAGCAGTTATGGACAGGGGCATGGAAACACCATATATTTT
CASSYGQGHGNTIYF
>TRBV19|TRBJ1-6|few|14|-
TGTGCCAGTAGTATCTACTATGAGAATTCACCCCTCCACTTT
CASSIYYENSPLHF
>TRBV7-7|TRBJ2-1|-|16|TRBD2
TGTGCCAGCAGCACGGGGACTAGCGGGCCTTACAATGAGCAGTTCTTC
CASSTGTSGPYNEQFF
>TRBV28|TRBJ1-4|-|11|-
TGTGCCAGCAGTATTAATGAAAAACTGTTTTTT
CASSINEKLFF
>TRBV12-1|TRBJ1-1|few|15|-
TGTGCCAGCAGCTCCCCTGTACAGCCGAACACTGAAGCTTTCTTT
CASSSPVQPNTEAFF
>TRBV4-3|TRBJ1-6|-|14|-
TGCGCCAGCAGCCAAGGACAGATGAATTCACCCCTCCACTTT
CASSQGQMNSPLHF
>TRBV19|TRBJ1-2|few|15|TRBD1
TGTGCCAGTAGTATAGTCTACAGGGGAACTTATGGCTACACCTTC
CASSIVYRGTYGYTF
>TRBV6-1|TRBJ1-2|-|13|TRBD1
TGTGCCAGCGGGACAGGGGTCAACTATGGCTACACCTTC
CASGTGVNYGYTF
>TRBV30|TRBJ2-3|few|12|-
TGTGCCTGGTTCCGAGGTCCGGATACGCAGTATTTT
CAWFRGPDTQYF
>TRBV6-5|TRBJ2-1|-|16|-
TGTGCCAGCAGTTACTCGATCCATCTAGATCGGAATGAGCAGTTCTTC
CASSYSIHLDRNEQFF
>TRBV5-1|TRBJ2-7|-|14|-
TGCGCCAGCAGCTTGGGTGGCCCCCAGGGCGAGCAGTACTTC
CASSLGGPQGEQYF
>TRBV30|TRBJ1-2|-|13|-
TGTGCCTGGAGGGACAGACCTAACTATGGCTACACCTTC
CAWRDRPNYGYTF
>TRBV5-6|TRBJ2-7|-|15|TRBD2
TGTGCCAGCAGCTTGGTAGCGGGAGGCCCCTACGAGCAGTACTTC
CASSLVAGGPYEQYF
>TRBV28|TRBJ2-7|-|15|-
TGTGCCAGCAGTCCCGGATACCTAAGCTCCTACGAGCAGTACTTC
CASSPGYLSSYEQYF
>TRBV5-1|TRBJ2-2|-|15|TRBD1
TGCGCCAGCAGCAACAGGGGTGCGAACACCGGGGAGCTGTTTTTT
CASSNRGANTGELFF
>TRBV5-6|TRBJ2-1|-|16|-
TGTGCCAGCAGCTTGGTGAGAATGGAACAATTCGATGAGCAGTTCTTC
CASSLVRMEQFDEQFF
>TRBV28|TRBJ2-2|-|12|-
TGTGCCACCACAGAGAACACCGGGGAGCTGTTTTTT
CATTENTGELFF
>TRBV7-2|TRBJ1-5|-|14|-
TGTGCCAGCAGCTTAGGGGGAGGGGATCAGCCCCAGCATTTT
CASSLGGGDQPQHF
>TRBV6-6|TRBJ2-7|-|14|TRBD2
TGTGCCACTCTAACTAGCGGGAAATCCTACGAGCAGTACTTC
CATLTSGKSYEQYF
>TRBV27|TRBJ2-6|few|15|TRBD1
TGTGCCAGCAGTAGGACAGGGACCGGGGCCAACGTCCTGACTTTC
CASSRTGTGANVLTF
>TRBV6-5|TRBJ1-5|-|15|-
TGTGCCAGCAGTTCGAGAGGTTATAGCAATCAGCCCCAGCATTTT
CASSSRGYSNQPQHF
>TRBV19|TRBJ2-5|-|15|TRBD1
TGTGCCAGTAGTTATTCCGACAGGGACCAAGAGACCCAGTACTTC
CASSYSDRDQETQYF
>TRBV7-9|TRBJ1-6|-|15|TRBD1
TGTGCCAGCAGTACGGACAGGCGAGATAATTCACCCCTCCACTTT
CASSTDRRDNSPLHF
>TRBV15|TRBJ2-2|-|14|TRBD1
TGTGCCACCAGCAGAGAACAGGGGGCCGGGGAGCTGTTTTTT
CATSREQGAGELFF
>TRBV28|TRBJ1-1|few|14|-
TGTGCCAGCAGGCCCGGGGCCCAGAACACTGAAGCTTTCTTT
CASRPGAQNTEAFF
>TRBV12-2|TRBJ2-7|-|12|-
TGTGCAAGTCGTCCAGGGTTTTACGAGCAGTACTTC
CASRPGFYEQYF
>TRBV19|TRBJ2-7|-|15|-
TGTGCCAGTAGTATAATAGGAGAGGGATCCTACGAGCAGTACTTC
CASSIIGEGSYEQYF
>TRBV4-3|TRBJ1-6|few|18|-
TGCGCCAGCAGCCAAGATCTTCTAACGGGGGCCGGGAATTCACCCCTCCACTTT
CASSQDLLTGAGNSPLHF
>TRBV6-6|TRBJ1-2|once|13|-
TGTGCCAGCAGCTCGGACGTGCGGTTGGGCTACACCTTC
CASSSDVRLGYTF
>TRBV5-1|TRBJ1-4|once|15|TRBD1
TGCGCCAGCAGCTTGGCCGTAGGGGGCGGTGAAAAACTGTTTTTT
CASSLAVGGGEKLFF
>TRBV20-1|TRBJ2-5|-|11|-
TGCAGTGCTAGGGCGGGGGAGACCCAGTACTTC
CSARAGETQYF
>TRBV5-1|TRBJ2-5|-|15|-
TGCGCCAGCAGCTTGGATGCGGGGGCGCGAGAGACCCAGTACTTC
CASSLDAGARETQYF
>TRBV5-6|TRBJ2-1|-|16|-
TGTGCCAGCAGCTTGTCAACAGGGAGCTCCTACAATGAGCAGTTCTTC
CASSLSTGSSYNEQFF
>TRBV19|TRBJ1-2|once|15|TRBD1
TGTGCCAGTAGTACCACCACCCGGACAGGGACGGGCTACACCTTC
CASSTTTRTGTGYTF
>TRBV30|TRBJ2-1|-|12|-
TGTGCCTGGGGGACCCTCCCCAATGAGCAGTTCTTC
CAWGTLPNEQFF